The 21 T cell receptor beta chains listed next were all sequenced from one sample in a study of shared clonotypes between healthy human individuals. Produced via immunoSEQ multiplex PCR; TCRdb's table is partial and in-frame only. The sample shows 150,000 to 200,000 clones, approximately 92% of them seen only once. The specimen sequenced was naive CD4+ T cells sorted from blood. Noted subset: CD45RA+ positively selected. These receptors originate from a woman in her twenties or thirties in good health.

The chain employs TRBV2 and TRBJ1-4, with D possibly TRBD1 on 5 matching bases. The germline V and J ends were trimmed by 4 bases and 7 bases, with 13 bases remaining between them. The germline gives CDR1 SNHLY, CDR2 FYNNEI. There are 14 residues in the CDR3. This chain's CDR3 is CASSGRQGGEKLFF. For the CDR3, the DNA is TGTGCCAGCAGTGGACGGCAGGGTGGTGAAAAACTGTTTTTT.

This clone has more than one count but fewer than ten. The CDR3 is CASSWEGGYEQYF. DNA for the CDR3: TGTGCCAGCAGCTGGGAGGGGGGGTACGAGCAGTACTTC. The chain couples TRBV27 to TRBJ2-7, with D perhaps TRBD2 (7 bases). This CDR3 is 13 amino acids long. The V gene lost 6 bases and the J gene lost 4 bases, with 13 bases spanning the gap. Germline V gene lookup returns CDR1 MNHEY and CDR2 SMNVEV (reference sequence).

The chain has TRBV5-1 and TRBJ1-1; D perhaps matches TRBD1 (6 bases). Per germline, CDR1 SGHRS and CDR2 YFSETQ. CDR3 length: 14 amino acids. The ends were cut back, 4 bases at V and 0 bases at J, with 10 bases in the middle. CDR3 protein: CASSAGTLNTEAFF. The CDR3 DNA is TGCGCCAGCAGCGCCGGGACACTGAACACTGAAGCTTTCTTT.

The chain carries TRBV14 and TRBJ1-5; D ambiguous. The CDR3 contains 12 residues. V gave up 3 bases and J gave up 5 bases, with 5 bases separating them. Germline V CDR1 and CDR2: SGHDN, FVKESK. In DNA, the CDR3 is TGTGCCAGCAGCCATAATCATCAGCCCCAGCATTTT. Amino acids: CASSHNHQPQHF.

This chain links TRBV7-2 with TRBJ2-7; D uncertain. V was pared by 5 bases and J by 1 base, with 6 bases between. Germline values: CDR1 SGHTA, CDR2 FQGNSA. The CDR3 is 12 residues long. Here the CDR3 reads CASSTTSYEQYF. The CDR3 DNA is TGTGCCAGCAGCACAACTTCCTACGAGCAGTACTTC.

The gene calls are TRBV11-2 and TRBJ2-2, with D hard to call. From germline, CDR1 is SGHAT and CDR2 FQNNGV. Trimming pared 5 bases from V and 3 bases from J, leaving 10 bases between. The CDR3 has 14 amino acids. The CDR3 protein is CASSGPAYTGELFF. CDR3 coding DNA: TGTGCCAGCAGCGGACCCGCTTACACCGGGGAGCTGTTTTTT.

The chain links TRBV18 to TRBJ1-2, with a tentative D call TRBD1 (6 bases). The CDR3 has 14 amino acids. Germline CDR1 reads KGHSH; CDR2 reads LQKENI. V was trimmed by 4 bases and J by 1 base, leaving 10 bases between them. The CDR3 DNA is TGTGCCAGCTCACAGAACAGGGATAACTATGGCTACACCTTC. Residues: CASSQNRDNYGYTF. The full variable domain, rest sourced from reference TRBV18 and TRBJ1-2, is NAGVMQNPRHLVRRRGQEARLRCSPMKGHSHVYWYRQLPEEGLKFMVYLQKENIIDESGMPKERFSAEFPKEGPSILRIQQVVRGDSAAYFCASSQNRDNYGYTFGSGTRLTVV.

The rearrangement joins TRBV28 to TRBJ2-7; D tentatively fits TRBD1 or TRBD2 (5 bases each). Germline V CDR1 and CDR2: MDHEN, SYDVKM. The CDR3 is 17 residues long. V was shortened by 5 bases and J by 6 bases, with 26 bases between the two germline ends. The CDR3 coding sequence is TGTGCCAGCAGTGGGATGATTATAGGGACCACTTGGGGCGAGCAGTACTTC. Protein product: CASSGMIIGTTWGEQYF.

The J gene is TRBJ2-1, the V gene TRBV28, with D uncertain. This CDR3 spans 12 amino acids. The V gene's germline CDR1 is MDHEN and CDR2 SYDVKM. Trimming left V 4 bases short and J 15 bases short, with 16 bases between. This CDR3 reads CASSSHTDGLFF. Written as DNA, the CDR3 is TGTGCCAGCAGTTCCCACACGGACGGTCTGTTCTTC.

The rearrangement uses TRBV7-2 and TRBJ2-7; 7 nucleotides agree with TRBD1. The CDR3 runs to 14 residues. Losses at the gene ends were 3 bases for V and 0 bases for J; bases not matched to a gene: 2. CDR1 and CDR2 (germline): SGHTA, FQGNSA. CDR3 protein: CASSFDRVSYEQYF. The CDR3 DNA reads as TGTGCCAGCAGCTTCGACAGGGTCTCCTACGAGCAGTACTTC.

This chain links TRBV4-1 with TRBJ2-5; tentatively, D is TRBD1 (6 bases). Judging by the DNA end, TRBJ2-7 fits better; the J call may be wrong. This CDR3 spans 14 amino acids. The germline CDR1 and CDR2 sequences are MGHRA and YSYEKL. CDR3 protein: CASSFRDTAYEQYF. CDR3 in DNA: TGCGCCAGCAGCTTCCGGGACACAGCCTACGAGCAGTACTTC.

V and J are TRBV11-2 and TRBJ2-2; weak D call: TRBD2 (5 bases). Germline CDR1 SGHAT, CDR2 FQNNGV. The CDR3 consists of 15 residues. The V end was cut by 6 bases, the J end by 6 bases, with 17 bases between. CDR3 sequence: CASRSNGGRPGELFF. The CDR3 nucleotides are TGTGCCAGCAGATCAAACGGAGGAAGACCCGGGGAGCTGTTTTTT.

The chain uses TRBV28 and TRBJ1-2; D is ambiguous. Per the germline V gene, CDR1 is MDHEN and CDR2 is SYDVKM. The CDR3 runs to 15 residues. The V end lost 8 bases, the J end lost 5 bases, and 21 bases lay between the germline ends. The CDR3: CASGTRGRRLYGYTF. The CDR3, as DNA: TGTGCCAGCGGCACCCGCGGACGACGTTTATATGGCTACACCTTC.

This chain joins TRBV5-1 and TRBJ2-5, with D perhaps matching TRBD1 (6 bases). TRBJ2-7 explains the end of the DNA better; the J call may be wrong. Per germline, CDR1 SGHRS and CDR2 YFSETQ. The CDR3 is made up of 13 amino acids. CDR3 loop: CASSFDRNYEQYF. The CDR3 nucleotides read TGCGCCAGCAGCTTCGACAGGAACTACGAGCAGTACTTC.

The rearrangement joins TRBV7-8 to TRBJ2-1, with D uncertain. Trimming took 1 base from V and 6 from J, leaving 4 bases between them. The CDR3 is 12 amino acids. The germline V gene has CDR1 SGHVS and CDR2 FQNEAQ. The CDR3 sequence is CASSLGTNEQFF. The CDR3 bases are TGTGCCAGCAGCTTAGGAACCAATGAGCAGTTCTTC.

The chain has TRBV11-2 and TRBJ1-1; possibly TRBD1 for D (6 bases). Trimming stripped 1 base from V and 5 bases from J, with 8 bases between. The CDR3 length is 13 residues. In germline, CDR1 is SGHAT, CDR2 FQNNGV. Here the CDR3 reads CASSLVRGTEAFF. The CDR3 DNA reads TGTGCCAGCAGCTTAGTGAGGGGGACTGAAGCTTTCTTT.

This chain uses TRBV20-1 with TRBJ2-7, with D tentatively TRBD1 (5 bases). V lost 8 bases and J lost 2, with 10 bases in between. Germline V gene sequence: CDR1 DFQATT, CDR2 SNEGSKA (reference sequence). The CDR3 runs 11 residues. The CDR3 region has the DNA TGCAGTTTGACAGCTACCTACGAGCAGTACTTC. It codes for CSLTATYEQYF.

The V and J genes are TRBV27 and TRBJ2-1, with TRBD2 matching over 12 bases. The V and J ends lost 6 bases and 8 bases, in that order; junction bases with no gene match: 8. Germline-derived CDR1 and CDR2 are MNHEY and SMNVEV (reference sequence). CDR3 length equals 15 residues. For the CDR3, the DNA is TGTGCCAGCAGCCCTGCTAGCGGGAGGGTCTATGAGCAGTTCTTC. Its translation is CASSPASGRVYEQFF.

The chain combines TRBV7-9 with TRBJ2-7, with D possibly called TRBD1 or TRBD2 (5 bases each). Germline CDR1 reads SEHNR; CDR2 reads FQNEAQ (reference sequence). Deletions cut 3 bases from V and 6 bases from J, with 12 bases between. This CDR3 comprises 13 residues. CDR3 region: CASSLGAGSEQYF. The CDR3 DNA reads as TGTGCCAGCAGCTTGGGAGCAGGGAGCGAGCAGTACTTC.

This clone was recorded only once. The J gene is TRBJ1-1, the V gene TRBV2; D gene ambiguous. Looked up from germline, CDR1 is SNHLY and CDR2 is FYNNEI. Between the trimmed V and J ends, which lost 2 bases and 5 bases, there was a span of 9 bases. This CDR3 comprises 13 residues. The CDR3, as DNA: TGTGCCAGCAGTGAACTAGAGGAAACTGAAGCTTTCTTT. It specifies CASSELEETEAFF.

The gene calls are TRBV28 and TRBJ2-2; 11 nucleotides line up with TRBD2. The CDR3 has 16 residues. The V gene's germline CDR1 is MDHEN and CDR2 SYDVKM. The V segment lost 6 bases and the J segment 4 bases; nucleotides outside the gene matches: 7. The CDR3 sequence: CASRNLAGGRTGELFF. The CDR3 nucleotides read TGTGCCAGCAGGAACTTAGCGGGAGGGCGCACCGGGGAGCTGTTTTTT.